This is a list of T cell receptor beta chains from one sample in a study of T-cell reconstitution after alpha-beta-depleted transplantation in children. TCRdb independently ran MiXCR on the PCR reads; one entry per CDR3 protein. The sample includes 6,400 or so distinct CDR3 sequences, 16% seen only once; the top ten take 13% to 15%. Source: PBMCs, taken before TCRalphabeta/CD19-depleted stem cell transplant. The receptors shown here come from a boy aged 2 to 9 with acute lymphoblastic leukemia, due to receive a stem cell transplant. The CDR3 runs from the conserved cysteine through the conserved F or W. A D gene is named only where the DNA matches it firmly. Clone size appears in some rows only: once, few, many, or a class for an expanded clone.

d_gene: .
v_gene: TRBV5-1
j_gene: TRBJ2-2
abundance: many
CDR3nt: TGCGCCAGCACCAAGCACCTCAGGGGCCTGGGCAACACCGGGGAGCTGTTTTTT
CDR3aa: CASTKHLRGLGNTGELFF

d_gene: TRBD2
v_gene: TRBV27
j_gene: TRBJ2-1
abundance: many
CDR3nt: TGTGCCAGCAGTTTGAGACGGGGGGGGAACAATGAGCAGTTCTTC
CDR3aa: CASSLRRGGNNEQFF

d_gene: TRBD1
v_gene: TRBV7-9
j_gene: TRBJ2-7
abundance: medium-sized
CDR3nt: TGTGCCAGCAGCTTAGGGCAGGGGGCTGGTTACGAGCAGTACTTC
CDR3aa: CASSLGQGAGYEQYF

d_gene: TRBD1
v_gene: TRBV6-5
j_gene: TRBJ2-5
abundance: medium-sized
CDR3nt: TGTGCCAGCAGTTATTGGGACAGGGGCATCGAGACCCAGTACTTC
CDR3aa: CASSYWDRGIETQYF

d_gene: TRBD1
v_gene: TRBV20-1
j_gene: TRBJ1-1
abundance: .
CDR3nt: TGCAGTGCTAGATCTACAGGGGCCATGAACACTGAAGCTTTCTTT
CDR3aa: CSARSTGAMNTEAFF

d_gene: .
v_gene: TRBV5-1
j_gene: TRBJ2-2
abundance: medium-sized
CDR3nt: TGCGCCAGCAGCTGGACACCCGGCGGGGAGCTGTTTTTT
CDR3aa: CASSWTPGGELFF

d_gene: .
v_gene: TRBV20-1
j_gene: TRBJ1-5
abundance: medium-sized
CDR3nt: TGCAGTGCTAGAGACAGGGTCGCACAGCCCCAGCATTTT
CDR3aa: CSARDRVAQPQHF

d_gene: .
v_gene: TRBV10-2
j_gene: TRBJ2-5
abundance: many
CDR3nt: TGCGCCAGCAGTTCCCGGTCTCGGGAGACCCAGTACTTC
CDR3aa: CASSSRSRETQYF

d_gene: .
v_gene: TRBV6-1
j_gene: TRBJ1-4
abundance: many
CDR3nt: TGTGCCAGCAGTGAAGTCTACGGGGTCCTTAATGAAAAACTGTTTTTT
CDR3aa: CASSEVYGVLNEKLFF

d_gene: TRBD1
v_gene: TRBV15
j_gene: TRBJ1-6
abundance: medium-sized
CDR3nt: TGTGCCACCAGTAAGCTCGGACAGGGGAATTCACCCCTCCACTTT
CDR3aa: CATSKLGQGNSPLHF

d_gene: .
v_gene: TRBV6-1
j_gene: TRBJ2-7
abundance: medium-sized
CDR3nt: TGTGCCAGCAGTGCCACCCCGGGGCAGGGAGACACCTACGAGCAGTACTTC
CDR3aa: CASSATPGQGDTYEQYF

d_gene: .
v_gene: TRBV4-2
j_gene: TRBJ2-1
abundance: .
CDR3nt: TGTGCCAGCAGCCAAGAATCGGGGTACAATGAGCAGTTCTTC
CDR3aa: CASSQESGYNEQFF

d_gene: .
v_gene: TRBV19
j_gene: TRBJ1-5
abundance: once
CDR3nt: TGTGCCAGTAGTATCTCCCGGGATTATAACAATCAGCCCCAGCATTTT
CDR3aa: CASSISRDYNNQPQHF

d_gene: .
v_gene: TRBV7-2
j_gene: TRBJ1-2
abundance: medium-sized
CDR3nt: TGTGCCAGCAGCTATAAGGGACTCCTAGTCCTTACGGGAGGCTACACCTTC
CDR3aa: CASSYKGLLVLTGGYTF

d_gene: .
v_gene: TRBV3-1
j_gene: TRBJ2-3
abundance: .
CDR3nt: TGTGCCAGCACCCCCGGACCGGGACACGGGGGGCCGGATACGCAGTATTTT
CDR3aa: CASTPGPGHGGPDTQYF

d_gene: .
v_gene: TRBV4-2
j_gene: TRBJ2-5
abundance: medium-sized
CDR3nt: TGTGCCAGCAGCCGGGGTGGGGAGACCCAGTACTTC
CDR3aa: CASSRGGETQYF

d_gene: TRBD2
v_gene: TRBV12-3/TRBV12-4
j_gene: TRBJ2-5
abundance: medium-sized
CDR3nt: TGTGCCAGCAGTTTTTTAGCGGGGGGCCGGGAAGAGGAGACCCAGTACTTC
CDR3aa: CASSFLAGGREEETQYF

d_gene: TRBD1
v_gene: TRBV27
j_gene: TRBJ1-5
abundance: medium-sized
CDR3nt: TGTGCCAGCAGCCACAGGGGGAGCAATCAGCCCCAGCATTTT
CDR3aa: CASSHRGSNQPQHF

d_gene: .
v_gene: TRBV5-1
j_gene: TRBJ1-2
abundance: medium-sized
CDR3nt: TGCGCCAGCAGCCTGGGCTTCGAGACAGGACCAAACTATGGCTACACCTTC
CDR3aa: CASSLGFETGPNYGYTF

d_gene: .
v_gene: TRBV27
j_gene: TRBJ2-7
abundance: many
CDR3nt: TGTGCCAGCAGCCCAGGGGGGACCTACGAGCAGTACTTC
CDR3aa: CASSPGGTYEQYF

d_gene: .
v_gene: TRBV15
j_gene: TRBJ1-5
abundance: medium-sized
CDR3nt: TGTGCCACCAGCGGCGACGGGAATCAGCCCCAGCATTTT
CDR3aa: CATSGDGNQPQHF

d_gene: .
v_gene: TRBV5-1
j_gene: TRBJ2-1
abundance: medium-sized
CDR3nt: TGCGCCAGCAGCTTGGAGGGGGTGTATGAGCAGTTCTTC
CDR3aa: CASSLEGVYEQFF

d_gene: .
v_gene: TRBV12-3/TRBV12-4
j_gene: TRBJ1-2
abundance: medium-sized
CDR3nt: TGTGCCAGCAGTCCTACAGGATACACCGGGGGCTACACCTTC
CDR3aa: CASSPTGYTGGYTF

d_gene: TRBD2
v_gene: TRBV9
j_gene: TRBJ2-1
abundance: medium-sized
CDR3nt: TGTGCCAGCAGCGTAGCGACTAGCGGGTACAATGAGCAGTTCTTC
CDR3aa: CASSVATSGYNEQFF

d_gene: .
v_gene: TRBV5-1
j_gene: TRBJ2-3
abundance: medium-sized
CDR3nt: TGCGCCAGCAGCTTGGATCCACGATACCAGTATTTT
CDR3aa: CASSLDPRYQYF

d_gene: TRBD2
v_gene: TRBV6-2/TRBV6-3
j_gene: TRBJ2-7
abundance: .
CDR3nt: TGTGCCAGCAGCCCGAGGGCTAGCGGGAGGTACGAGCAGTACTTC
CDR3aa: CASSPRASGRYEQYF

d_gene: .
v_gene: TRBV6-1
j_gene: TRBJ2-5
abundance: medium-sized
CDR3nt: TGTGCCAGCATTGGGCGGGCGGAGACCCAGTACTTC
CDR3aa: CASIGRAETQYF

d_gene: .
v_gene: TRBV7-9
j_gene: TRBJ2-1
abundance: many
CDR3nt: TGTGCCAGCAGCTTGGTGGTAAATGAGCAGTTCTTC
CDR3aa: CASSLVVNEQFF

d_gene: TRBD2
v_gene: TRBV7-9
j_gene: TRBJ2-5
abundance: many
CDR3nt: TGTGCCAGCAGCGGAGCGGGGGGGCGAGAGACCCAGTACTTC
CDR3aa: CASSGAGGRETQYF

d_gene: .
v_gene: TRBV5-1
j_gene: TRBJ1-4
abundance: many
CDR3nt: TGCGCCAGCAGCGTGACAGCTAATGAAAAACTGTTTTTT
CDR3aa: CASSVTANEKLFF

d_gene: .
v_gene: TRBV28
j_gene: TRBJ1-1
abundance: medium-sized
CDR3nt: TGTGCCAGCAGTTTAGGCTCTGAAGCTTTCTTT
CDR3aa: CASSLGSEAFF

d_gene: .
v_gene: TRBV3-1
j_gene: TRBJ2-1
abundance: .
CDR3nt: TGTGCCAGCAGCCAAGATTGGTTACTATCTGAGCAGTTCTTC
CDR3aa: CASSQDWLLSEQFF

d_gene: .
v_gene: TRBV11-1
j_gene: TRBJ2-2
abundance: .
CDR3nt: TGTGCCAGCAGCTCCACTGGGGGGGAGCTGTTTTTT
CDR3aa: CASSSTGGELFF